The present T cell receptor (beta chain) was sequenced within a study of blood T cells in healthy people across ages. Study-wide points: Among long-lived donors, naive CD4+ cells were more numerous and diversity higher than in aged donors.

With a J-beta primer mix and a sample-barcoded 5' primer, a second PCR ran about 7 to 11 cycles. TCRdb passed the 5' RACE reads through MiXCR, listing each CDR3 protein once. The sample holds about 540,000 distinct CDR3 sequences, approximately 25% seen once. Trimming took off 6 bases at V and 3 bases at J, with 12 bases between the two ends. Looked up from germline, CDR1 is MNHNS and CDR2 is SASEGT. This CDR3 is 13 amino acids long. As concerns this clonotype: Its antigen is unidentified.

The data also belong to a second study, concerning T cells of mothers and their children. That paper notes: All extracted RNA went into cDNA synthesis, roughly 1.5 ug per 15 ul.

The clonotype originates from a boy younger than 18 in good health. The chain combines TRBV6-1 with TRBJ2-7; D uncertain. Sample: blood. CDR3 loop: CASSEASVYEQYF. CDR3 DNA sequence: TGTGCCAGCAGCGAGGCCTCCGTCTACGAGCAGTACTTC.